What follows are 3 T cell receptor beta chains derived from one specimen sequenced in a study of cytomegalovirus exposure and HLA in healthy donors. 60 Vbeta and 13 Jbeta primers were used in PCR. This table comes from immunoSEQ multiplex PCR, and its TCRdb copy is limited to in-frame clones, with some not included. The table has about 160,000 clones, approximately 81% seen once. The sequencing input was PBMCs. All receptors derive from a man younger than 35 in good health and CMV-seropositive.

CDR3 sequence (DNA): TGCGCCAGCAGCCAAGAGCGGGACTCGTTGAATCGGGCGCAGTATTTT. The encoded protein is CASSQERDSLNRAQYF. The chain employs TRBV4-3 and TRBJ2-3; TRBD2 is a possible D gene (6 bases). Germline CDR1 and CDR2: LGHNA and YSLEER. Trimming pared 0 bases from V and 10 bases from J, leaving 20 bases between. This CDR3 is built from 16 residues.

This clone was found once. The chain combines TRBV11-3 with TRBJ2-7; 12 bases fit TRBD1. The CDR3 length is 17 residues. V lost 5 bases to trimming and J lost 7 bases; unmatched junction nucleotides: 15. Germline CDR1 and CDR2: SGHNT and YENEEA. CDR3 sequence (DNA): TGTGCCAGCAGCGTGGAGCACCCCGGGACAGGGGGCAGGGAGCAGTACTTC. This translates into CASSVEHPGTGGREQYF.

This clone was seen a handful of times. This rearrangement joins TRBV5-6 to TRBJ1-2; 10 bases map to TRBD1. Trimming at V came to 3 bases and at J to 8 bases, leaving 13 bases not matched to a gene. The CDR3 runs 16 residues. CDR1 and CDR2 (germline): SGHDT, YYEEEE. The CDR3 region is CASSSEFPDRGHGYTF. The CDR3 DNA reads as TGTGCCAGCAGCTCGGAATTCCCCGACAGGGGGCACGGCTACACCTTC.